The 32 T cell receptor beta chains presented below share a single source sample, sequenced in a study of blood T cell dynamics during melanoma immunotherapy (dated by TCRdb to 2018 to 2021). The time point label on this specimen signifies: week 3, after first cycle of checkpoint inhibitor. The method behind the library was the immunoSEQ multiplex PCR assay. TCRdb retrieved this table from immuneACCESS and kept in-frame rearrangements only. Not all clones are present; in checked studies, unresolved V genes account for under half, and no reason is known for the remainder. The sample includes around 15,000 clones, with about 94% observed a single time. 0.21% of the sample comes from the top ten. Specimen: effector memory CD8+ T cells from blood, collected from a patient treated with checkpoint blockade. The receptors were sampled from a human donor with melanoma.

The chain employs TRBV6-6 and TRBJ1-2; 12 bases are shared with TRBD1. Looked up from germline, CDR1 is MNHNY and CDR2 is SVGAGI (reference sequence). The CDR3 spans 16 residues. Trimming cost V 5 bases and J 4 bases; bases outside gene matches: 8. The CDR3 DNA reads TGTGCCAGCAGTCCTAAGGGGACAGGGGGCGCCTATGGCTACACCTTC. Residues: CASSPKGTGGAYGYTF.

J is TRBJ2-1 and V is TRBV14; no firm D call. Trimming left V 1 base short and J 3 bases short, with 4 bases between. In germline, CDR1 is SGHDN, CDR2 FVKESK. The CDR3 totals 13 residues. This CDR3 is CASSQAHYNEQFF. In nucleotides, the CDR3 is TGTGCCAGCAGCCAAGCTCACTACAATGAGCAGTTCTTC.

The chain links TRBV2 to TRBJ2-7; TRBD2 matches at 9 bases. Germline CDR1 SNHLY, CDR2 FYNNEI. The V and J ends lost 6 bases and 2 bases, in that order; junction bases with no gene match: 11. This CDR3 spans 16 amino acids. The CDR3 sequence: CASSPPSASGAYEQYF. CDR3 bases: TGTGCCAGCAGCCCACCCTCGGCTAGCGGGGCCTACGAGCAGTACTTC.

The chain employs TRBV23-1 and TRBJ2-7; 8 bases are a match to TRBD2. TRBV23-1 is designated an ORF whose function remains uncertain. This CDR3 spans 16 amino acids. The trim removed 5 bases at V and 0 bases at J, leaving 9 bases unmatched. The CDR3 DNA reads as TGCGCCAGCAGTATTCGGGGGGGCTGGAGCTCCTACGAGCAGTACTTC. Protein: CASSIRGGWSSYEQYF.

This chain links TRBV13 with TRBJ2-2; D possibly matches TRBD1 or TRBD2 (6 bases each). Trimming took off 2 bases at V and 4 bases at J, with 14 bases between the two ends. The CDR3 runs 16 residues. CDR1 is PRHDT, CDR2 FYEKMQ, per germline (reference sequence). CDR3 region: CASSLRVGGSTGELFF. Here the CDR3 DNA reads TGTGCCAGCAGCTTACGTGTCGGGGGCTCCACCGGGGAGCTGTTTTTT.

The chain couples TRBV15 to TRBJ1-1; D gene ambiguous. Germline CDR1 LNHNV, CDR2 YYDKDF (reference sequence). The V and J ends lost 0 bases and 6 bases respectively, with 8 bases between them. The CDR3 is made up of 13 amino acids. CDR3 protein: CATSRDRGSEAFF. The CDR3, as DNA: TGTGCCACCAGCAGAGATCGGGGTTCTGAAGCTTTCTTT.

This chain connects TRBV11-2 to TRBJ2-7, with D possibly matching TRBD1 (6 bases). The CDR3 covers 17 residues. Trimming pared 0 bases from V and 1 base from J, leaving 16 bases between. Looked up from germline, CDR1 is SGHAT and CDR2 is FQNNGV. CDR3 region: CASSLDGDRHLSYEQYF. The CDR3 nucleotides read TGTGCCAGCAGCTTAGATGGAGACAGGCACCTTTCCTACGAGCAGTACTTC.

This rearrangement joins TRBV28 to TRBJ1-1, with D maybe TRBD1 (6 bases). This CDR3 region has 12 residues. V was pared by 6 bases and J by 7 bases, with 12 bases between. CDR1 and CDR2 from the germline V gene are MDHEN and SYDVKM. CDR3 sequence (DNA): TGTGCCAGCAGCCCCGACAGGATTGAAGCTTTCTTT. It yields the protein CASSPDRIEAFF.

The gene calls are TRBV7-8 and TRBJ2-7; weak D call: TRBD1 (6 bases). Germline V gene lookup returns CDR1 SGHVS and CDR2 FQNEAQ. The CDR3 runs 14 residues. V was cut by 1 base and J by 5 bases, with 12 bases left in between. The CDR3 loop is CASSLVQGIHEQYF. CDR3 bases: TGTGCCAGCAGCTTAGTCCAGGGGATCCACGAGCAGTACTTC.

The chain combines TRBV5-4 with TRBJ2-7; the match to TRBD2 covers 7 bases. Per the germline V gene, CDR1 is SGHNT and CDR2 is YYREEE (reference sequence). The CDR3 runs to 14 residues. With 0 bases clipped from V and 4 bases from J, the junction kept 4 bases outside the gene matches. CDR3: CASSLDGTIYEQYF. The CDR3 nucleotides are TGTGCCAGCAGCTTGGACGGGACTATATACGAGCAGTACTTC.

The J gene is TRBJ2-1, the V gene TRBV4-2, with a tentative D call TRBD2 (5 bases). The CDR3 runs to 16 residues. V lost 2 bases and J 7 bases, leaving 18 bases between the germline ends. The germline V gene encodes CDR1 LGHNA and CDR2 YNFKEQ. The CDR3 DNA follows: TGTGCCAGCAGCCAAAATAGCGTCGACTCCGGGAATGAGCAGTTCTTC. Its translation: CASSQNSVDSGNEQFF.

This rearrangement joins TRBV5-5 to TRBJ1-5, with 9 bases identical to TRBD1. The trim removed 3 bases at V and 0 bases at J, leaving 1 base unmatched. This CDR3 has 15 amino acids. Germline loops: CDR1 SGHKS, CDR2 YYEKEE (reference sequence). The CDR3: CASSSDRGSNQPQHF. The CDR3 bases are TGTGCCAGCAGCTCGGACAGGGGTAGCAATCAGCCCCAGCATTTT.

The V call is TRBV29-1, the J call TRBJ1-1, with D uncertain. This CDR3 has 12 residues. Trimming took 3 bases from V and 6 from J, leaving 11 bases between them. Germline CDR1 reads SQVTM; CDR2 reads ANQGSEA. The DNA for the CDR3 is TGCAGCGTTGATCCGTCCACAGCTGAAGCTTTCTTT. Its protein product is CSVDPSTAEAFF.

The genes are TRBV7-3 and TRBJ2-7; no firm D call. The CDR3 is made up of 12 amino acids. V gave up 5 bases and J gave up 2 bases, with 7 bases separating them. CDR1 is SGHTA and CDR2 is FQGTGA in the germline V gene. The CDR3 loop is CASSPGPYEQYF. CDR3 DNA sequence: TGTGCCAGCAGCCCTGGACCCTACGAGCAGTACTTC.

The V and J genes are TRBV9 and TRBJ1-4, with TRBD1 as a possible D gene (5 bases). This CDR3 is built from 15 residues. Germline V gene lookup returns CDR1 SGDLS and CDR2 YYNGEE. V was trimmed by 4 bases and J by 5 bases, leaving 15 bases between them. The CDR3 DNA follows: TGTGCCAGCAGCCCGGGGGACGGGGAAAATGAAAAACTGTTTTTT. Translating gives CASSPGDGENEKLFF.

The chain uses TRBV29-1 and TRBJ2-7, with 8 nucleotides matching TRBD2. V was clipped by 4 bases and J by 7 bases; unmatched bases: 9. Germline V gives CDR1 SQVTM, CDR2 ANQGSEA. The CDR3 totals 13 residues. The CDR3 spells CSVVREARGEQYF. In nucleotides, the CDR3 is TGCAGCGTTGTGCGGGAGGCCCGCGGAGAGCAGTACTTC.

V and J are TRBV5-6 and TRBJ2-3, with TRBD2 matching over 7 bases. Per germline, CDR1 SGHDT and CDR2 YYEEEE. The V segment lost 0 bases and the J segment 0 bases; nucleotides outside the gene matches: 10. The CDR3 length is 18 residues. This chain's CDR3 is CASSLAGSGPASTDTQYF. DNA for the CDR3: TGTGCCAGCAGCTTGGCCGGTAGCGGGCCCGCTAGCACAGATACGCAGTATTTT.

The DNA of the CDR3 is TGTGCCAGCAGTTTATATAAGGGCCCCGGGCGCGGGGAGCTGTTTTTT. Translating it yields CASSLYKGPGRGELFF. This sequence joins TRBV27 and TRBJ2-2; D call uncertain. The ends were cut back, 1 base at V and 7 bases at J, with 16 bases in the middle. The CDR3 runs 16 residues. Germline-derived CDR1 and CDR2 are MNHEY and SMNVEV (reference sequence).

The chain combines TRBV6-5 with TRBJ2-5; 9 positions agree with TRBD1. Losses at the gene ends were 7 bases for V and 2 bases for J; bases not matched to a gene: 8. The CDR3 loop spans 15 amino acids. Germline V CDR1 and CDR2: MNHEY, SVGAGI. CDR3 sequence: CASIRDREQQETQYF. Here the CDR3 DNA reads TGTGCCAGCATCCGGGACAGGGAACAACAAGAGACCCAGTACTTC.

J is TRBJ2-7 and V is TRBV6-1; no firm D call. The CDR3 is 14 residues long. V lost 2 bases and J 5 bases, leaving 13 bases between the germline ends. Germline loops: CDR1 MNHNS, CDR2 SASEGT. CDR3 amino acids: CASSEHLEAHEQYF. In DNA form, the CDR3 reads TGTGCCAGCAGTGAACACCTCGAAGCCCACGAGCAGTACTTC.

CDR3 nucleotides: TGTGCCGGACGACAGGATTTATACAATGAGCAGTTCTTC. Translated: CAGRQDLYNEQFF. J is TRBJ2-1 and V is TRBV7-9; tentative D call: TRBD1 (6 bases). The CDR3 runs 13 residues. Germline V CDR1 and CDR2: SEHNR, FQNEAQ (reference sequence). V was clipped by 11 bases and J by 4 bases, with 15 bases between them.

Comments on this clone: In the same sample, other DNA sequences code for this CDR3. The V and J genes are TRBV19 and TRBJ1-5; unclear D gene. Germline V gene data show CDR1 as LNHDA and CDR2 as SQIVND (reference sequence). There are 14 residues in the CDR3. The germline V and J ends were trimmed by 3 bases and 0 bases, with 6 bases remaining between them. The CDR3 bases are TGTGCCAGTAGTATCCGGGATAGCAATCAGCCCCAGCATTTT. Protein product: CASSIRDSNQPQHF.

V and J are TRBV28 and TRBJ2-7; TRBD2 matches 8 bases. V lost 5 bases, J lost 6 bases, and 9 bases stayed unmatched. The CDR3 length is 14 residues. Germline loops: CDR1 MDHEN, CDR2 SYDVKM. As DNA, the CDR3 is TGTGCCAGCAGTGAGCTAGCGGGTGAAGCCGAGCAGTACTTC. Residues: CASSELAGEAEQYF.

The J gene is TRBJ2-3, the V gene TRBV19; D possibly corresponds to TRBD1 (5 bases). The germline gives CDR1 LNHDA, CDR2 SQIVND (reference sequence). Deletions cut 7 bases from V and 4 bases from J, with 18 bases between. This CDR3 has 15 residues. CDR3 DNA sequence: TGTGCCAGTACCTTGACGTGGGGCGCGTCAGATACGCAGTATTTT. This gives the protein CASTLTWGASDTQYF.

This chain links TRBV6-5 with TRBJ2-2; perhaps TRBD1 as D (6 bases). Trimming stripped 0 bases from V and 1 base from J, with 6 bases between. Germline loops: CDR1 MNHEY, CDR2 SVGAGI. The CDR3 spans 15 residues. The chain's CDR3 is CASSYSTGNTGELFF. CDR3 in DNA: TGTGCCAGCAGTTACTCGACAGGGAACACCGGGGAGCTGTTTTTT.

The genes are TRBV7-6 and TRBJ2-2, with 10 bases lining up with TRBD2. Germline loops: CDR1 SGHVS, CDR2 FNYEAQ. J lost 4 bases, V lost 7 bases, and 6 bases had no gene match. The CDR3 sequence is 15 residues long. CDR3 sequence (DNA): TGTGCCAGCACCCATAGCGGGAGGCTCACCGGGGAGCTGTTTTTT. Translation: CASTHSGRLTGELFF.

CDR3 sequence (DNA): TGTGCCAGCAGCTCATCCGGACAGGGAAATGAAAAACTGTTTTTT. This sequence encodes CASSSSGQGNEKLFF. The genes are TRBV7-9 and TRBJ1-4, with 8 bases identical to TRBD1. The CDR3 length is 15 residues. CDR1 and CDR2 from the germline V gene are SEHNR and FQNEAQ (reference sequence). V gave up 4 bases and J gave up 5 bases; unmatched junction bases: 6.

This chain joins TRBV6-5 and TRBJ1-2, with D tentatively TRBD1 (6 bases). With 2 bases removed from V and 5 bases from J, the gap between germline ends came to 9 bases. CDR1 is MNHEY, CDR2 SVGAGI, per germline. This CDR3 has 13 amino acids. CDR3 DNA sequence: TGTGCCAGCAGTTACGGGGGCAAGTATGGCTACACCTTC. Its protein is CASSYGGKYGYTF.

V gene TRBV27 combines with J gene TRBJ2-2; 10 bases are a match to TRBD2. V trimming: 3 bases; J trimming: 0 bases; junction bases outside the gene matches: 4. CDR1 is MNHEY, CDR2 SMNVEV, per germline (reference sequence). The CDR3 covers 17 residues. As DNA, the CDR3 is TGTGCCAGCAGTTTCCTAGCGGGAGACCCGAACACCGGGGAGCTGTTTTTT. Protein sequence: CASSFLAGDPNTGELFF.

The chain links TRBV2 to TRBJ2-7, with 9 bases matching TRBD2. Germline trimming cut 4 bases from V and 0 bases from J; bases unmatched to any gene: 1. CDR3 length equals 14 residues. Germline V gives CDR1 SNHLY, CDR2 FYNNEI. The CDR3 nucleotides are TGTGCCAGCAGTGGACTAGCGGCCTCCTACGAGCAGTACTTC. Encoded protein: CASSGLAASYEQYF.

V gene TRBV11-2 combines with J gene TRBJ1-5; the D is unclear. The CDR3 sequence is 14 residues long. V was pared by 0 bases and J by 5 bases, with 8 bases between. From germline, CDR1 is SGHAT and CDR2 FQNNGV. The CDR3 sequence: CASSLDLGYQPQHF. The CDR3 DNA reads as TGTGCCAGCAGCTTAGATCTAGGATATCAGCCCCAGCATTTT.

The chain joins TRBV7-3 to TRBJ1-6; D remains ambiguous. Trimming pared 3 bases from V and 7 bases from J, leaving 10 bases between. This CDR3 is 14 amino acids long. The germline gives CDR1 SGHTA, CDR2 FQGTGA. The CDR3, as DNA: TGTGCCAGCAGCTTGGTAGGGTCCAATTCACCCCTCCACTTT. Translated: CASSLVGSNSPLHF. Using reference TRBV7-3 and TRBJ1-6 for the parts outside the CDR3, the full variable domain is GAGVSQTPSNKVTEKGKYVELRCDPISGHTALYWYRQSLGQGPEFLIYFQGTGAADDSGLPNDRFFAVRPEGSVSTLKIQRTERGDSAVYLCASSLVGSNSPLHFGNGTRLTVT.